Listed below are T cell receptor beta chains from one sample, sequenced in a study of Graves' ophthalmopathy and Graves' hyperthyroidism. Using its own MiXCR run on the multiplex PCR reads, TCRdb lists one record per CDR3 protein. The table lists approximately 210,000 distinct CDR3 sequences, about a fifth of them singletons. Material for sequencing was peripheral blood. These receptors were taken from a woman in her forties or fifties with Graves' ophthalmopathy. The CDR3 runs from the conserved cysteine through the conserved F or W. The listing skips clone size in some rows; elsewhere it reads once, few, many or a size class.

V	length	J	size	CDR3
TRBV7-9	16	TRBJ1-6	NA	CASSSSDLPRQSPLHF
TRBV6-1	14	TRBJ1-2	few	CASSLRQGRTGYTF
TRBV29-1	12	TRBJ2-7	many	CSVTGTSVEQYF
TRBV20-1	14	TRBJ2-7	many	CSARGRGRRYEQYF
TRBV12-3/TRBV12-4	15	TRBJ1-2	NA	CASSLRGQGIEGYTF
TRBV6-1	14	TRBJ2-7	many	CASNQRDRGREQYF
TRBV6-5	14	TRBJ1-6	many	CASSYGDARGPLHF
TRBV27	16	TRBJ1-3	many	CASSLSVGWAGNTIYF
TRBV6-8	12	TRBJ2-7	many	CANAAGNREQYF
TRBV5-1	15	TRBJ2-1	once	CASSRGTSGYNEQFF
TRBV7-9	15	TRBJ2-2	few	CASSLGRESTGELFF
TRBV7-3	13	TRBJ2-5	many	CASSPGIWETQYF
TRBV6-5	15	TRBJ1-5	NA	CASSYSTGWGQPQHF
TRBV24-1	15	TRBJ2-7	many	CATSDPTTGSYEQYF
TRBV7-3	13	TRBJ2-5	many	CASSLTQGETQYF
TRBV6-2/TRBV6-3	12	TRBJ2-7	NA	CASRRDSSEQYF
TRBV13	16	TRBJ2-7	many	CASSRSPTGAYYEQYF
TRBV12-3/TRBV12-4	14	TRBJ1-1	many	CASSTGTANTEAFF
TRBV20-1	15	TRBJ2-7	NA	CSARDLGQGAREQYF
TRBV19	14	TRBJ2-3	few	CASSLRLWADTQYF
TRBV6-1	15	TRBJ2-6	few	CASRRAGAGANVLTF
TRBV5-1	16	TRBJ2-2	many	CASSPRVAVNTGELFF
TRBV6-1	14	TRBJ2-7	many	CASRADTTTYEQYF